The 13 T cell receptor beta chains below all came from one sample that was sequenced in a study of T cells and copy number aberrations in small-cell lung cancer. Generated by immunoSEQ multiplex PCR, the TCRdb table keeps only in-frame clones and is missing some. Of hundreds of clones listed, roughly 90% are singletons. What was sequenced was tumor tissue. The receptor set was obtained from a man aged 55 to 70 with small cell lung cancer.

The chain combines TRBV6-5 with TRBJ1-2; possible D gene TRBD1, 5 bases. CDR3 length equals 14 residues. Germline assignment: CDR1 MNHEY and CDR2 SVGAGI. V was pared by 0 bases and J by 3 bases, with 8 bases between. CDR3 sequence reads: CASSYSIRDYGYTF. Here the CDR3 DNA reads TGTGCCAGCAGTTACTCGATCAGGGACTATGGCTACACCTTC.

This rearrangement joins TRBV7-9 to TRBJ2-2, with D perhaps TRBD1 (7 bases). The CDR3 contains 18 residues. Germline V gene data show CDR1 as SEHNR and CDR2 as FQNEAQ (reference sequence). V gave up 1 base and J gave up 0 bases, with 15 bases separating them. CDR3 DNA sequence: TGTGCCAGCAGCTTAGTGGGAGGCGGGACAGCGAACACCGGGGAGCTGTTTTTT. Translating it yields CASSLVGGGTANTGELFF.

The chain carries TRBV15 and TRBJ1-5, with TRBD1 as a possible D gene (5 bases). The germline CDR1 and CDR2 sequences are LNHNV and YYDKDF (reference sequence). This CDR3 spans 14 amino acids. Trimming pared 3 bases from V and 7 bases from J, leaving 13 bases between. For the CDR3, the DNA is TGTGCCACCAGCAGCCAACAGGTCAGACAGCCCCAGCATTTT. It specifies CATSSQQVRQPQHF.

V and J are TRBV2 and TRBJ1-2, with no clear D. Trimming pared 1 base from V and 8 bases from J, leaving 5 bases between. The CDR3 is made up of 11 amino acids. In germline, CDR1 is SNHLY, CDR2 FYNNEI. The CDR3 bases are TGTGCCAGCAGTGAAGTAAGGGGCTACACCTTC. Protein: CASSEVRGYTF.

The chain links TRBV10-3 to TRBJ1-2; 9 positions agree with TRBD1. J was trimmed by 2 bases and V by 2 bases; bases with no gene match: 0. The CDR3 runs to 14 residues. From germline, CDR1 is ENHRY and CDR2 SYGVKD. The CDR3 nucleotides are TGTGCCATCAGTGAGGGACAGGGGAACTATGGCTACACCTTC. Translation gives CAISEGQGNYGYTF.

This chain joins TRBV5-4 and TRBJ1-1, with D uncertain. V dropped 4 bases and J dropped 5 bases, with 18 bases sitting between them. The CDR3 runs to 15 residues. Germline-derived CDR1 and CDR2 are SGHNT and YYREEE (reference sequence). The CDR3 DNA follows: TGTGCCAGCAGCCGCAGCCACGTAAGTAGGACTGAAGCTTTCTTT. Its protein product is CASSRSHVSRTEAFF.

The chain joins TRBV11-2 to TRBJ2-5; D not resolved. The CDR3 is made up of 14 amino acids. V lost 1 base and J 1 base, leaving 7 bases between the germline ends. In germline, CDR1 is SGHAT, CDR2 FQNNGV. CDR3 DNA: TGTGCCAGCAGCTTAGGGTGGAGCCAAGAGACCCAGTACTTC. Translated: CASSLGWSQETQYF.

The chain couples TRBV4-1 to TRBJ1-2; D unresolved. The CDR3 is made up of 16 amino acids. The V gene's germline CDR1 is MGHRA and CDR2 YSYEKL. The V and J ends lost 2 bases and 7 bases respectively, with 20 bases between them. CDR3 protein: CASSQKGFPTSGGYTF. The CDR3 nucleotides are TGCGCCAGCAGCCAAAAGGGATTTCCTACCTCTGGTGGCTACACCTTC.

V gene TRBV13 combines with J gene TRBJ2-7; D is unclear. Trimming took off 3 bases at V and 4 bases at J, with 4 bases between the two ends. Germline CDR1 and CDR2: PRHDT and FYEKMQ (reference sequence). There are 11 residues in the CDR3. CDR3 DNA sequence: TGTGCCAGCAGCTTGGGGTACGAGCAGTACTTC. Its translation is CASSLGYEQYF.

The chain couples TRBV5-6 to TRBJ1-2, with D possibly matching TRBD1 (6 bases). Trimming took 0 bases from V and 2 from J, leaving 8 bases between them. Germline CDR1 is SGHDT and CDR2 is YYEEEE. The CDR3 spans 14 residues. Here the CDR3 DNA reads TGTGCCAGCAGCTTGGCTGGACAGAACTATGGCTACACCTTC. Amino acid sequence: CASSLAGQNYGYTF.

The chain has TRBV6-1 and TRBJ2-1; D unclear. The V end lost 8 bases, the J end lost 7 bases, and 12 bases lay between the germline ends. The CDR3 extends over 12 amino acids. Germline assignment: CDR1 MNHNS and CDR2 SASEGT. The CDR3 reads CASLGLGNEQFF. The DNA of the CDR3 is TGTGCCAGCTTAGGGTTGGGGAATGAGCAGTTCTTC.

This clone was seen just once. The rearrangement links TRBV6-4 to TRBJ1-5; D gene ambiguous. CDR1 and CDR2 (germline): MRHNA, SNTAGT. With 6 bases removed from V and 4 bases from J, the gap between germline ends came to 16 bases. The CDR3 has 15 residues. In DNA, the CDR3 is TGTGCCAGCAGCCCCGAGGCGGGCTCTAATCAGCCCCAGCATTTT. This translates into CASSPEAGSNQPQHF.

This sequence joins TRBV5-1 and TRBJ2-2; 7 nucleotides line up with TRBD1. The germline gives CDR1 SGHRS, CDR2 YFSETQ. The CDR3 loop spans 14 amino acids. The V and J ends lost 8 bases and 6 bases, in that order; junction bases with no gene match: 10. The CDR3 sequence: CASFPGGVPGELFF. CDR3 DNA sequence: TGCGCCAGTTTTCCAGGGGGAGTCCCCGGGGAGCTGTTTTTT.